This TCR beta chain was documented in a study of shared clonotypes between healthy human individuals. CDR3 length: 15 amino acids. V lost 2 bases, J lost 5 bases, and 15 bases lay in between. From germline, CDR1 is SGHNT and CDR2 YYREEE (reference sequence). In the authors' methods: ImmunoSEQ output held junction-only sequences without quality scores, so filtering differed. Only in-frame clones appear in the TCRdb table, and some are missing; sequencing was by immunoSEQ multiplex PCR. For V, J and clone size, that table is used; D and trimming come from the DNA. The table lists a few million clones, nearly 97% of them singletons.

The gene calls are TRBV5-4 and TRBJ2-3; tentatively, D is TRBD1 (5 bases). Sequenced input: naive CD4+ T cells sorted from blood. Subset given: CD45RA+ positively selected. This clonotype originated in a man between 18 and 35 years old in good health. In DNA, the CDR3 is TGTGCCAGCAGCTTCCCAGGACCGCAGGGAGATACGCAGTATTTT. Translated, it gives CASSFPGPQGDTQYF.